What follows are 17 T cell receptor beta chains derived from one specimen sequenced in a study of blood T cell repertoires in COVID-19. TCRdb's copy holds only in-frame clones and misses some; the assay was immunoSEQ multiplex PCR. The repertoire consists of 150,000 to 200,000 clones, with approximately 90% occurring once and the leading ten covering 7%. Sequencing input: peripheral blood. The receptors were sampled from a woman at least 80 years old in a cohort sampled during active or convalescent COVID-19.

The chain links TRBV5-1 to TRBJ2-3; 8 nucleotides line up with TRBD2. The V gene's germline CDR1 is SGHRS and CDR2 YFSETQ. CDR3 size: 16 residues. The junction had 3 bases not matched to a gene; V was cut back by 0 bases and J by 0 bases. Here the CDR3 DNA reads TGCGCCAGCAGCTTGGCCTCTAGCGGGAGCACAGATACGCAGTATTTT. This codes for CASSLASSGSTDTQYF. Filled out from reference TRBV5-1 and TRBJ2-3, the complete variable domain reads KAGVTQTPRYLIKTRGQQVTLSCSPISGHRSVSWYQQTPGQGLQFLFEYFSETQRNKGNFPGRFSGRQFSNSRSEMNVSTLELGDSALYLCASSLASSGSTDTQYFGPGTRLTVL.

J is TRBJ2-1 and V is TRBV5-1; 8 bases align to TRBD2. This CDR3 contains 15 residues. V lost 4 bases to trimming and J lost 7 bases; unmatched junction nucleotides: 10. Per the germline V gene, CDR1 is SGHRS and CDR2 is YFSETQ. The CDR3 sequence: CASSPETGTSNEQFF. As DNA, the CDR3 is TGCGCCAGCAGCCCAGAAACCGGGACTAGTAATGAGCAGTTCTTC.

This clone was observed a few times. The rearrangement uses TRBV11-3 and TRBJ2-1; D perhaps matches TRBD2 (6 bases). Deletions cut 5 bases from V and 8 bases from J, with 16 bases between. CDR3 length: 14 amino acids. Germline V gene sequence: CDR1 SGHNT, CDR2 YENEEA. CDR3 loop: CASSPSRGSHEQFF. The DNA of the CDR3 is TGTGCCAGCAGCCCGAGCCGGGGGAGCCATGAGCAGTTCTTC. Based on the CDR3 plus reference TRBV11-3 and TRBJ2-1, the full variable domain is EAGVVQSPRYKIIEKKQPVAFWCNPISGHNTLYWYLQNLGQGPELLIRYENEEAVDDSQLPKDRFSAERLKGVDSTLKIQPAELGDSAVYLCASSPSRGSHEQFFGPGTRLTVL.

Here the CDR3 reads CASSPHSRPLTGYEQYF. CDR3 DNA sequence: TGTGCCAGCAGCCCCCATTCCCGCCCGCTTACAGGGTACGAGCAGTACTTC. This rearrangement joins TRBV7-6 to TRBJ2-7; D might be TRBD1 (6 bases). Trimming cost V 5 bases and J 4 bases, with 24 bases left between them. The CDR3 runs to 17 residues. CDR1 SGHVS and CDR2 FNYEAQ come from the germline V gene.

This rearrangement joins TRBV5-1 to TRBJ1-2; the match to TRBD1 covers 7 bases. J gave up 4 bases and V 0 bases, and 6 bases lay outside the gene matches. The CDR3 contains 15 residues. Germline values: CDR1 SGHRS, CDR2 YFSETQ. This chain's CDR3 is CASSLDGTERYGYTF. The DNA for the CDR3 is TGCGCCAGCAGCTTGGACGGGACAGAGCGCTATGGCTACACCTTC. The whole variable domain, filled in from reference TRBV5-1 and TRBJ1-2, reads KAGVTQTPRYLIKTRGQQVTLSCSPISGHRSVSWYQQTPGQGLQFLFEYFSETQRNKGNFPGRFSGRQFSNSRSEMNVSTLELGDSALYLCASSLDGTERYGYTFGSGTRLTVV.

The J gene is TRBJ2-1, the V gene TRBV9, with D maybe TRBD2 (5 bases). V shed 2 bases and J shed 5 bases, with 8 bases lying between them. The CDR3 length is 13 residues. From germline, CDR1 is SGDLS and CDR2 YYNGEE. The CDR3 nucleotides are TGTGCCAGCAGCGTCGTGGGAGACAATGAGCAGTTCTTC. It specifies CASSVVGDNEQFF.

The CDR3, as DNA: TGTGCCATCTCCGGGGGAAACACCGGGGAGCTGTTTTTT. Protein product: CAISGGNTGELFF. The rearrangement uses TRBV10-3 and TRBJ2-2; perhaps TRBD2 as D (6 bases). The CDR3 contains 13 residues. V dropped 8 bases and J dropped 2 bases, with 9 bases sitting between them. Per germline, CDR1 ENHRY and CDR2 SYGVKD.

The chain is built from TRBV7-9 and TRBJ2-3; 13 bases agree with TRBD2. The ends lost 4 bases at V and 6 bases at J; junction bases unmatched: 7. The CDR3 length is 16 residues. In germline, CDR1 is SEHNR, CDR2 FQNEAQ (reference sequence). The chain's CDR3 is CASSSTSGRAGDTQYF. As DNA, the CDR3 is TGTGCCAGCAGCTCAACTAGCGGGAGGGCCGGGGATACGCAGTATTTT.

The chain employs TRBV4-1 and TRBJ2-3, with D possibly being TRBD1 (5 bases). Looked up from germline, CDR1 is MGHRA and CDR2 is YSYEKL. The V end lost 4 bases, the J end lost 3 bases, and 17 bases lay between the germline ends. The CDR3 is 16 amino acids. Here the CDR3 reads CASSLSGGRQTDTQYF. In nucleotides, the CDR3 is TGCGCCAGCAGCCTCTCAGGTGGCAGACAGACAGATACGCAGTATTTT.

CDR3 sequence reads: CASSLSRGNHEQFF. CDR3 DNA: TGTGCCAGCAGCTTGTCAAGGGGGAATCATGAGCAGTTCTTC. The chain joins TRBV7-2 to TRBJ2-1; possibly TRBD1 for D (6 bases). This CDR3 comprises 14 residues. Germline CDR1 reads SGHTA; CDR2 reads FQGNSA. Trimming pared 3 bases from V and 8 bases from J, leaving 14 bases between.

The chain uses TRBV19 and TRBJ1-3; D might be TRBD1 (5 bases). This CDR3 contains 14 residues. The germline CDR1 and CDR2 sequences are LNHDA and SQIVND (reference sequence). Trimming took off 7 bases at V and 0 bases at J, with 10 bases between the two ends. CDR3 residues: CASNRRGSGNTIYF. The DNA for the CDR3 is TGTGCCAGTAACAGGAGGGGCTCTGGAAACACCATATATTTT. Together with reference TRBV19 and TRBJ1-3, the CDR3 gives the full variable domain: DGGITQSPKYLFRKEGQNVTLSCEQNLNHDAMYWYRQDPGQGLRLIYYSQIVNDFQKGDIAEGYSVSREKKESFPLTVTSAQKNPTAFYLCASNRRGSGNTIYFGEGSWLTVV.

The DNA for the CDR3 is TGTGCCAGCAGTGAATATGTAGAAAACACTGAAGCTTTCTTT. Translated: CASSEYVENTEAFF. This chain connects TRBV25-1 to TRBJ1-1; D is unclear. Trimming left V 0 bases short and J 2 bases short, with 7 bases between. Germline lookup yields CDR1 MGHDK and CDR2 SYGVNS. The CDR3 runs to 14 residues.

Written as DNA, the CDR3 is TGTGCCAGCTCACCAAAGCAGGGACAGGATAATTCACCCCTCCACTTT. Its protein is CASSPKQGQDNSPLHF. The V and J genes are TRBV18 and TRBJ1-6, with 8 positions matching TRBD1. Germline loops: CDR1 KGHSH, CDR2 LQKENI. The junction had 5 bases not matched to a gene; V was cut back by 2 bases and J by 5 bases. The CDR3 totals 16 residues. The full variable domain, its missing parts supplied by reference TRBV18 and TRBJ1-6, is NAGVMQNPRHLVRRRGQEARLRCSPMKGHSHVYWYRQLPEEGLKFMVYLQKENIIDESGMPKERFSAEFPKEGPSILRIQQVVRGDSAAYFCASSPKQGQDNSPLHFGNGTRLTVT.

The chain links TRBV2 to TRBJ1-2, with 9 nucleotides matching TRBD1. The length of the CDR3 is 13 residues. With 7 bases clipped from V and 3 bases from J, the junction kept 3 bases outside the gene matches. From germline, CDR1 is SNHLY and CDR2 FYNNEI. In nucleotides, the CDR3 is TGTGCCAGCAAACAGGGGGCTTACTATGGCTACACCTTC. This translates into CASKQGAYYGYTF.

The chain recombines TRBV25-1 with TRBJ2-1, with 11 positions matching TRBD2. This CDR3 has 15 residues. J was trimmed by 4 bases and V by 10 bases; bases with no gene match: 9. The germline CDR1 and CDR2 sequences are MGHDK and SYGVNS. CDR3 DNA sequence: TGTGCCACTCAAATCGGACTAGCGGGTTACAATGAGCAGTTCTTC. Translated: CATQIGLAGYNEQFF.

This clone was observed once. The chain links TRBV11-2 to TRBJ1-1; 8 positions match TRBD1. This CDR3 spans 15 amino acids. Germline lookup yields CDR1 SGHAT and CDR2 FQNNGV. J was trimmed by 10 bases and V by 1 base; bases with no gene match: 11. CDR3 in DNA: TGTGCCAGCAGCTTAGGGAGGCAGGGGGCGATTGGAGCTTTCTTT. Translation: CASSLGRQGAIGAFF.

The chain carries TRBV7-2 and TRBJ2-5, with D possibly TRBD1 on 6 matching bases. Per germline, CDR1 SGHTA and CDR2 FQGNSA. The V end was cut by 5 bases, the J end by 2 bases, with 9 bases between. CDR3 length: 13 amino acids. The CDR3, as DNA: TGTGCCAGCAGCCTCGACAGGCAAGAGACCCAGTACTTC. Protein sequence: CASSLDRQETQYF. Full variable domain (rest looked up from reference TRBV7-2 and TRBJ2-5): GAGVSQSPSNKVTEKGKDVELRCDPISGHTALYWYRQSLGQGLEFLIYFQGNSAPDKSGLPSDRFSAERTGGSVSTLTIQRTQQEDSAVYLCASSLDRQETQYFGPGTRLLVL.